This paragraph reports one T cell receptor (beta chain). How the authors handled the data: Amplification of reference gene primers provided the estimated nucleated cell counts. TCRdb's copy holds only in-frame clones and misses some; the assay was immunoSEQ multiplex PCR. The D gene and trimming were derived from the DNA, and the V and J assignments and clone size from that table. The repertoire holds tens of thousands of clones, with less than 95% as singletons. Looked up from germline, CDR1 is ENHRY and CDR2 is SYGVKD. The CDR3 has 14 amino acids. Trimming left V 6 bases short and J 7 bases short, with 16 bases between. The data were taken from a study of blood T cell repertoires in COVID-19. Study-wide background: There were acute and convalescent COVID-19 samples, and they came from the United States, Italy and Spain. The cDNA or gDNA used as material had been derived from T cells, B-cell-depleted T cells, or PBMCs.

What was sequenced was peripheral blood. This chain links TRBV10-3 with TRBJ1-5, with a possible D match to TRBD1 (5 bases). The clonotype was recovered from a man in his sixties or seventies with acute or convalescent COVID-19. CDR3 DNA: TGTGCCATCAGCGAAGGGCAGGGCGAGCAGCCCCAGCATTTT. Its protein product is CAISEGQGEQPQHF.